The 17 T cell receptor beta chains below all came from one sample that was sequenced in a study of identical twins. TCRdb itself ran the 5' RACE reads through MiXCR, one entry per CDR3 protein. The sample lists around 550,000 distinct CDR3 sequences; around 15% were seen once. The data also belong to a second study, concerning yellow fever vaccine responses in identical twins.

Sequencing used CD4+ T cells sorted from blood. The receptors stem from a woman aged 18-30 years in good health.

The chain uses TRBV7-3 and TRBJ2-2; 7 bases map to TRBD2. Germline assignment: CDR1 SGHTA and CDR2 FQGTGA. The V segment lost 1 base and the J segment 1 base; nucleotides outside the gene matches: 0. The CDR3 totals 15 residues. The CDR3 nucleotides read TGTGCCAGCAGCTTAATAGCGGGGAACACCGGGGAGCTGTTTTTT. This translates into CASSLIAGNTGELFF.

The chain couples TRBV19 to TRBJ2-4; 10 nucleotides line up with TRBD1. J lost 2 bases, V lost 6 bases, and 7 bases had no gene match. Germline CDR1 LNHDA, CDR2 SQIVND (reference sequence). The CDR3 contains 16 residues. Here the CDR3 reads CASSTGTGVSKNIQYF. In DNA, the CDR3 is TGTGCCAGTAGCACGGGGACAGGGGTTTCCAAAAACATTCAGTACTTC.

The CDR3 sequence: CASYSGDYGYTF. CDR3 sequence (DNA): TGTGCCAGCTATTCAGGGGACTATGGCTACACCTTC. The chain uses TRBV18 and TRBJ1-2; D is perhaps TRBD1 (6 bases). This CDR3 is 12 amino acids long. V shed 7 bases and J shed 3 bases, with 9 bases lying between them. The V gene's germline CDR1 is KGHSH and CDR2 LQKENI.

The chain is built from TRBV3-1 and TRBJ2-5; D may correspond to TRBD1 or TRBD2 (6 bases each). In germline, CDR1 is LGHDT, CDR2 YNNKEL (reference sequence). The CDR3 is made up of 15 amino acids. Trimming stripped 0 bases from V and 5 bases from J, with 13 bases between. The CDR3 DNA reads as TGTGCCAGCAGCCAAGAGACGGGGGCGAGGGAGACCCAGTACTTC. Amino acids: CASSQETGARETQYF.

V and J are TRBV7-6 and TRBJ2-1; tentative D call: TRBD1 (7 bases). V lost 5 bases, J lost 4 bases, and 12 bases lay in between. CDR1 is SGHVS and CDR2 is FNYEAQ in the germline V gene. The CDR3 consists of 14 residues. The CDR3 coding sequence is TGTGCCAGCAGCCGGGGGACAGAATACAATGAGCAGTTCTTC. Translated: CASSRGTEYNEQFF. Using reference TRBV7-6 and TRBJ2-1 for the parts outside the CDR3, the full variable domain is GAGVSQSPRYKVTKRGQDVALRCDPISGHVSLYWYRQALGQGPEFLTYFNYEAQQDKSGLPNDRFSAERPEGSISTLTIQRTEQRDSAMYRCASSRGTEYNEQFFGPGTRLTVL.

CDR3 amino acids: CASSWTIQETQYF. CDR3 sequence (DNA): TGTGCCAGCAGTTGGACAATCCAAGAGACCCAGTACTTC. The chain combines TRBV11-3 with TRBJ2-5; the D gene is possibly TRBD1 (5 bases). The CDR3 has 13 residues. Looked up from germline, CDR1 is SGHNT and CDR2 is YENEEA. V was shortened by 6 bases and J by 1 base, with 9 bases between the two germline ends.

This clonotype has at least ten counts. The gene calls are TRBV6-1 and TRBJ2-1; D is tentatively TRBD1 or TRBD2 (5 bases each). The CDR3 covers 16 residues. Per germline, CDR1 MNHNS and CDR2 SASEGT. Trimming took 7 bases from V and 3 from J, leaving 19 bases between them. Here the CDR3 reads CASTPYGGTDYNEQFF. CDR3 nucleotide sequence: TGTGCCAGCACCCCCTACGGTGGGACGGACTACAATGAGCAGTTCTTC.

This clonotype was seen a few times. This CDR3 is CASSLALGNGYTF. The CDR3 DNA follows: TGTGCCAGCAGTTTAGCATTAGGGAACGGCTACACCTTC. This chain links TRBV27 with TRBJ1-2; no reliable D call. Trimming took 2 bases from V and 8 from J, leaving 12 bases between them. The CDR3 spans 13 residues. Germline loops: CDR1 MNHEY, CDR2 SMNVEV (reference sequence).

This clonotype was observed a handful of times. This sequence joins TRBV28 and TRBJ1-6; possibly TRBD1 for D (5 bases). The CDR3 covers 15 residues. Germline V gene sequence: CDR1 MDHEN, CDR2 SYDVKM. V gave up 5 bases and J gave up 6 bases, with 14 bases separating them. This CDR3 reads CASSASGRTNSPLHF. For the CDR3, the DNA is TGTGCCAGCAGTGCCTCGGGACGGACTAATTCACCCCTCCACTTT.

The chain carries TRBV5-6 and TRBJ2-1; the match to TRBD2 covers 8 bases. The CDR3 sequence is 18 residues long. V was pared by 2 bases and J by 0 bases, with 10 bases of the junction left unmatched. CDR1 is SGHDT, CDR2 YYEEEE, per germline. CDR3: CASSLRTSLMSSYNEQFF. CDR3 bases: TGTGCCAGCAGCTTACGGACTAGCCTGATGAGCTCCTACAATGAGCAGTTCTTC.

The rearrangement links TRBV20-1 to TRBJ2-7; D is undetermined. V lost 3 bases, J lost 2 bases, and 14 bases lay in between. The germline CDR1 and CDR2 sequences are DFQATT and SNEGSKA (reference sequence). This CDR3 region has 14 residues. In nucleotides, the CDR3 is TGCAGTGCTAGTAAACGGACGGTAACCTACGAGCAGTACGTC. Amino acid sequence: CSASKRTVTYEQYV.

The V and J genes are TRBV28 and TRBJ2-3; 14 nucleotides match TRBD2. This CDR3 contains 17 residues. The germline gives CDR1 MDHEN, CDR2 SYDVKM. V lost 1 base, J lost 7 bases, and 7 bases stayed unmatched. CDR3 coding DNA: TGTGCCAGCAGTTTATTTACGACTAGCGGGAGGGCTCATACGCAGTATTTT. Translated: CASSLFTTSGRAHTQYF.

V usage is TRBV3-1 and J usage is TRBJ2-1; 7 bases map to TRBD2. V lost 1 base to trimming and J lost 7 bases; unmatched junction nucleotides: 7. The CDR3 is 15 residues long. In germline, CDR1 is LGHDT, CDR2 YNNKEL (reference sequence). DNA for the CDR3: TGTGCCAGCAGCCAAGCGGGAGGTAAAAAGAATGAGCAGTTCTTC. Translated: CASSQAGGKKNEQFF.

This clonotype was counted only a few times. The V gene is TRBV11-3, the J gene TRBJ2-3, with TRBD2 matching 12 bases. Germline trimming cut 4 bases from V and 4 bases from J; bases unmatched to any gene: 3. This CDR3 has 15 amino acids. Germline CDR1 is SGHNT and CDR2 is YENEEA. CDR3 amino acids: CASSSASGRADTQYF. In nucleotides, the CDR3 is TGTGCCAGCAGCTCGGCTAGCGGGAGGGCAGATACGCAGTATTTT. The full variable domain, in which reference TRBV11-3 and TRBJ2-3 provide the parts outside the CDR3, is EAGVVQSPRYKIIEKKQPVAFWCNPISGHNTLYWYLQNLGQGPELLIRYENEEAVDDSQLPKDRFSAERLKGVDSTLKIQPAELGDSAVYLCASSSASGRADTQYFGPGTRLTVL.

This rearrangement joins TRBV2 to TRBJ1-6; a weak D match, TRBD1 (6 bases). The CDR3 is 14 amino acids. In germline, CDR1 is SNHLY, CDR2 FYNNEI. V lost 4 bases and J lost 10, with 14 bases in between. CDR3 sequence: CASSGNTGKSPLHF. The CDR3 coding sequence is TGTGCCAGCAGTGGAAATACAGGGAAATCACCCCTCCACTTT.

The V call is TRBV15, the J call TRBJ2-1, with D unresolved. This CDR3 has 13 amino acids. Germline V gene data show CDR1 as LNHNV and CDR2 as YYDKDF (reference sequence). V lost 0 bases and J lost 4, with 4 bases in between. The CDR3 protein is CATSRDQYNEQFF. The CDR3 DNA is TGTGCCACCAGCAGAGATCAGTACAATGAGCAGTTCTTC.

This clonotype was seen only a few times. This sequence joins TRBV12-5 and TRBJ1-1; D not resolved. Germline CDR1 reads LGHNT; CDR2 reads FRNRAP. The CDR3 loop spans 15 amino acids. The germline V and J ends were trimmed by 0 bases and 5 bases, with 13 bases remaining between them. CDR3 loop: CASGLVLGPGTEAFF. The DNA for the CDR3 is TGTGCTAGTGGTTTGGTACTTGGCCCTGGGACTGAAGCTTTCTTT.